This is a list of T cell receptor beta chains from one sample in a study of identical twins. Using its own MiXCR run on the 5' RACE reads, TCRdb lists one record per CDR3 protein. The table has fewer than 500,000 distinct CDR3 sequences, roughly an eighth seen once; the top ten hold approximately 1%. These data are also associated with another study on yellow fever vaccine responses in identical twins.

Sequenced input: CD4+ T cells sorted from blood. The receptors were gathered from a woman aged 18-29 years in good health. Both conserved end residues are part of each CDR3. A D gene is named only where the DNA matches it firmly. Clone size, where shown, is once, few, many, or a class for clones that have expanded.

D gene: TRBD2
J gene: TRBJ2-3
clone size: many
V gene: TRBV4-3
CDR3 protein: CASSPTRGGGTDTQYF
CDR3 DNA: TGCGCCAGCAGCCCCACTCGGGGGGGAGGCACAGATACGCAGTATTTT

D gene: .
J gene: TRBJ2-6
clone size: .
V gene: TRBV7-3
CDR3 protein: CASSRREPSGANVLTF
CDR3 DNA: TGTGCCAGCTCGAGGAGGGAACCCTCTGGGGCCAACGTCCTGACTTTC

D gene: .
J gene: TRBJ2-5
clone size: .
V gene: TRBV5-1
CDR3 protein: CASSWGREGETQYF
CDR3 DNA: TGCGCCAGCAGCTGGGGGCGTGAGGGGGAGACCCAGTACTTC

D gene: .
J gene: TRBJ2-5
clone size: .
V gene: TRBV15
CDR3 protein: CATSRVRAQETQYF
CDR3 DNA: TGTGCCACCAGCAGAGTGCGCGCCCAAGAGACCCAGTACTTC

D gene: .
J gene: TRBJ2-7
clone size: few
V gene: TRBV12-3/TRBV12-4
CDR3 protein: CASSLVRGLGYEQYF
CDR3 DNA: TGTGCCAGCAGTTTAGTTCGGGGGCTCGGGTACGAGCAGTACTTC

D gene: .
J gene: TRBJ1-2
clone size: .
V gene: TRBV28
CDR3 protein: CASSLSLGGNYGYTF
CDR3 DNA: TGTGCCAGCAGTTTAAGTCTTGGGGGAAACTATGGCTACACCTTC

D gene: TRBD2
J gene: TRBJ2-5
clone size: .
V gene: TRBV5-6
CDR3 protein: CASSSGLAGGDETQYF
CDR3 DNA: TGTGCCAGCAGCTCCGGACTAGCGGGAGGCGACGAGACCCAGTACTTC

D gene: TRBD2
J gene: TRBJ2-5
clone size: many
V gene: TRBV28
CDR3 protein: CASSSRLAEYQETQYF
CDR3 DNA: TGTGCCAGCAGTTCTAGACTAGCGGAATACCAAGAGACCCAGTACTTC

D gene: TRBD1
J gene: TRBJ1-2
clone size: .
V gene: TRBV6-5
CDR3 protein: CASSYFGQGGYTF
CDR3 DNA: TGTGCCAGCAGTTACTTCGGACAGGGCGGCTACACCTTC

D gene: .
J gene: TRBJ2-6
clone size: .
V gene: TRBV28
CDR3 protein: CASSLGGAGGANVLTF
CDR3 DNA: TGTGCCAGCAGTTTGGGGGGGGCTGGGGGGGCCAACGTCCTGACTTTC

D gene: .
J gene: TRBJ2-3
clone size: .
V gene: TRBV6-5
CDR3 protein: CASSYRTGSTDTQYF
CDR3 DNA: TGTGCCAGCAGTTATAGAACGGGGAGCACAGATACGCAGTATTTT

D gene: .
J gene: TRBJ2-7
clone size: few
V gene: TRBV5-1
CDR3 protein: CASSFTASYEQYF
CDR3 DNA: TGCGCCAGCAGCTTTACCGCATCCTACGAGCAGTACTTC

D gene: TRBD1
J gene: TRBJ2-1
clone size: few
V gene: TRBV24-1
CDR3 protein: CATSDTGQGTEQFF
CDR3 DNA: TGTGCCACCAGTGATACGGGACAGGGGACCGAGCAGTTCTTC

D gene: .
J gene: TRBJ2-7
clone size: few
V gene: TRBV11-2
CDR3 protein: CASSDGYYSYEQYF
CDR3 DNA: TGTGCCAGCAGCGATGGGTACTACTCCTACGAGCAGTACTTC

D gene: .
J gene: TRBJ1-1
clone size: .
V gene: TRBV20-1
CDR3 protein: CSARAYSNTEAFF
CDR3 DNA: TGCAGTGCTAGAGCTTACAGCAACACTGAAGCTTTCTTT

D gene: .
J gene: TRBJ2-1
clone size: .
V gene: TRBV6-2/TRBV6-3
CDR3 protein: CASMESHNEQFF
CDR3 DNA: TGTGCCAGCATGGAATCACACAATGAGCAGTTCTTC

D gene: TRBD2
J gene: TRBJ2-3
clone size: few
V gene: TRBV7-2
CDR3 protein: CASSLGPTSGRRTDTQYF
CDR3 DNA: TGTGCCAGCAGCTTAGGGCCAACTAGCGGGAGGAGGACAGATACGCAGTATTTT

D gene: .
J gene: TRBJ2-3
clone size: many
V gene: TRBV21-1
CDR3 protein: CASSKDLLSSGGGTDTQYF
CDR3 DNA: TGTGCCAGCAGCAAAGACCTTTTGTCCAGCGGAGGCGGCACAGATACGCAGTATTTT

D gene: TRBD2
J gene: TRBJ2-7
clone size: .
V gene: TRBV30
CDR3 protein: CAWSVPPQTSGRWDYEQYF
CDR3 DNA: TGTGCCTGGAGTGTACCCCCACAGACTAGCGGGAGGTGGGACTACGAGCAGTACTTC

D gene: .
J gene: TRBJ2-7
clone size: .
V gene: TRBV28
CDR3 protein: CASDRNPTYEQYF
CDR3 DNA: TGTGCCAGCGACAGGAACCCTACCTACGAGCAGTACTTC

D gene: .
J gene: TRBJ1-6
clone size: few
V gene: TRBV20-1
CDR3 protein: CSARPPGREYRSPLHF
CDR3 DNA: TGCAGTGCTAGACCTCCGGGCAGGGAGTACCGTTCACCCCTCCACTTT

D gene: .
J gene: TRBJ2-4
clone size: few
V gene: TRBV6-2/TRBV6-3
CDR3 protein: CASSYVPTAIQYF
CDR3 DNA: TGTGCCAGCAGTTACGTTCCGACCGCCATTCAGTACTTC

D gene: .
J gene: TRBJ2-5
clone size: few
V gene: TRBV6-2/TRBV6-3
CDR3 protein: CASSMGPRETQYF
CDR3 DNA: TGTGCCAGCAGCATGGGACCGCGGGAGACCCAGTACTTC

D gene: .
J gene: TRBJ2-7
clone size: few
V gene: TRBV7-2
CDR3 protein: CASSLEGQSYEQYF
CDR3 DNA: TGTGCCAGCAGCTTAGAGGGCCAGAGCTACGAGCAGTACTTC

D gene: .
J gene: TRBJ2-7
clone size: many
V gene: TRBV12-3/TRBV12-4
CDR3 protein: CASSPGTSSYEQYF
CDR3 DNA: TGTGCCAGCAGCCCCGGGACTTCCTCCTACGAGCAGTACTTC

D gene: TRBD2
J gene: TRBJ2-7
clone size: many
V gene: TRBV12-3/TRBV12-4
CDR3 protein: CASSQYQTSAEQYF
CDR3 DNA: TGTGCCAGCAGTCAATACCAGACTAGCGCCGAGCAGTACTTC

D gene: TRBD1
J gene: TRBJ1-5
clone size: .
V gene: TRBV25-1
CDR3 protein: CASSPGTGLSNQPQHF
CDR3 DNA: TGTGCCAGCAGTCCCGGGACAGGTCTTAGCAATCAGCCCCAGCATTTT

D gene: .
J gene: TRBJ2-7
clone size: many
V gene: TRBV4-3
CDR3 protein: CASSQERRLEQYF
CDR3 DNA: TGCGCCAGCAGCCAAGAGAGGAGGCTCGAGCAGTACTTC

D gene: .
J gene: TRBJ2-3
clone size: .
V gene: TRBV5-1
CDR3 protein: CASSLLGTFSTDTQYF
CDR3 DNA: TGCGCCAGCAGCTTGCTTGGGACATTTAGCACAGATACGCAGTATTTT

D gene: .
J gene: TRBJ2-7
clone size: few
V gene: TRBV28
CDR3 protein: CASSLYRLVEQYF
CDR3 DNA: TGTGCCAGCAGTTTATATCGGCTGGTCGAGCAGTACTTC

D gene: TRBD1
J gene: TRBJ2-5
clone size: many
V gene: TRBV5-1
CDR3 protein: CASSPSGQGGETQYF
CDR3 DNA: TGCGCCAGCAGCCCGTCGGGACAGGGTGGAGAGACCCAGTACTTC

D gene: .
J gene: TRBJ2-7
clone size: few
V gene: TRBV12-5
CDR3 protein: CASGLYGYEQYF
CDR3 DNA: TGTGCTAGTGGTTTGTACGGATACGAGCAGTACTTC

D gene: .
J gene: TRBJ2-1
clone size: .
V gene: TRBV28
CDR3 protein: CASSSQPTEGLF
CDR3 DNA: TGTGCCAGCAGTTCCCAGCCTACAGAGGGACTTTTC

D gene: .
J gene: TRBJ2-7
clone size: .
V gene: TRBV2
CDR3 protein: CASRAAGISYEQYF
CDR3 DNA: TGTGCCAGCAGGGCGGCGGGAATCTCCTACGAGCAGTACTTC

D gene: TRBD1
J gene: TRBJ2-5
clone size: .
V gene: TRBV15
CDR3 protein: CATSRGGQGQETQYF
CDR3 DNA: TGTGCCACCAGCAGAGGGGGACAGGGACAAGAGACCCAGTACTTC

D gene: .
J gene: TRBJ2-2
clone size: .
V gene: TRBV6-5
CDR3 protein: CASSYSRQGPYAGELFF
CDR3 DNA: TGTGCCAGCAGTTACTCACGGCAGGGGCCCTACGCCGGGGAGCTGTTTTTT

D gene: .
J gene: TRBJ2-2
clone size: few
V gene: TRBV5-6
CDR3 protein: CASRSSGRKTGELFF
CDR3 DNA: TGTGCCAGCAGATCCTCAGGGCGAAAGACCGGGGAGCTGTTTTTT

D gene: .
J gene: TRBJ2-4
clone size: .
V gene: TRBV7-2
CDR3 protein: CASSLVMTPGQNIQYF
CDR3 DNA: TGTGCCAGCAGCTTAGTGATGACCCCCGGCCAAAACATTCAGTACTTC

D gene: TRBD2
J gene: TRBJ2-5
clone size: many
V gene: TRBV24-1
CDR3 protein: CATSEPTSFQETQYF
CDR3 DNA: TGTGCCACCAGTGAACCGACTAGCTTCCAAGAGACCCAGTACTTC

D gene: .
J gene: TRBJ1-6
clone size: .
V gene: TRBV5-1
CDR3 protein: CASSLEIPNSPLHF
CDR3 DNA: TGCGCCAGCAGCTTGGAAATTCCTAATTCACCCCTCCACTTT

D gene: TRBD2
J gene: TRBJ2-1
clone size: few
V gene: TRBV5-1
CDR3 protein: CASSRLAGDPVGQFF
CDR3 DNA: TGCGCCAGCAGCCGCTTAGCGGGAGACCCGGTCGGGCAGTTCTTC

D gene: .
J gene: TRBJ2-3
clone size: .
V gene: TRBV3-1
CDR3 protein: CASGARTQYF
CDR3 DNA: TGTGCCAGCGGGGCCCGGACGCAGTATTTT

D gene: .
J gene: TRBJ2-5
clone size: .
V gene: TRBV4-2
CDR3 protein: CASSDTKSLETQYF
CDR3 DNA: TGTGCCAGTTCGGATACAAAGAGTTTAGAGACCCAGTACTTC

D gene: .
J gene: TRBJ2-1
clone size: .
V gene: TRBV3-1
CDR3 protein: CASSVSGYYNEQFF
CDR3 DNA: TGTGCCAGCAGCGTCAGCGGCTACTACAATGAGCAGTTCTTC

D gene: TRBD1
J gene: TRBJ2-3
clone size: few
V gene: TRBV28
CDR3 protein: CASSSGTVTDTQYF
CDR3 DNA: TGTGCCAGCAGTTCCGGGACAGTCACAGATACGCAGTATTTT

D gene: .
J gene: TRBJ1-1
clone size: .
V gene: TRBV10-3
CDR3 protein: CAISESEYRTNTEAFF
CDR3 DNA: TGTGCCATCAGTGAGTCGGAATATCGCACGAACACTGAAGCTTTCTTT

D gene: TRBD1
J gene: TRBJ2-5
clone size: .
V gene: TRBV5-1
CDR3 protein: CASSIGDREQETQYF
CDR3 DNA: TGCGCCAGCAGCATAGGGGACAGGGAGCAAGAGACCCAGTACTTC

D gene: TRBD2
J gene: TRBJ2-4
clone size: few
V gene: TRBV6-2/TRBV6-3
CDR3 protein: CASSPMGTSGSVKLAKNIQYF
CDR3 DNA: TGTGCCAGCAGCCCAATGGGGACTAGCGGGAGTGTGAAACTAGCCAAAAACATTCAGTACTTC

D gene: .
J gene: TRBJ1-5
clone size: .
V gene: TRBV19
CDR3 protein: CASSRWTNQPQHF
CDR3 DNA: TGTGCCAGTAGCCGCTGGACCAATCAGCCCCAGCATTTT

D gene: .
J gene: TRBJ2-7
clone size: few
V gene: TRBV27
CDR3 protein: CASSFLGRVYEQYF
CDR3 DNA: TGTGCCAGCAGTTTTTTAGGCAGGGTCTACGAGCAGTACTTC

D gene: .
J gene: TRBJ2-3
clone size: few
V gene: TRBV6-2/TRBV6-3
CDR3 protein: CASTEAGATDTQYF
CDR3 DNA: TGTGCCAGCACTGAGGCGGGGGCCACAGATACGCAGTATTTT

D gene: .
J gene: TRBJ2-7
clone size: .
V gene: TRBV20-1
CDR3 protein: CSGGHRATYEQYF
CDR3 DNA: TGCAGTGGCGGGCACAGGGCCACCTACGAGCAGTACTTC

D gene: .
J gene: TRBJ2-1
clone size: once
V gene: TRBV7-3
CDR3 protein: CASSLTSLYNEQFF
CDR3 DNA: TGTGCCAGCAGCTTAACGAGTCTGTACAATGAGCAGTTCTTC

D gene: .
J gene: TRBJ1-1
clone size: .
V gene: TRBV28
CDR3 protein: CATQRGPGTEAFF
CDR3 DNA: TGTGCCACTCAACGGGGGCCAGGGACTGAAGCTTTCTTT

D gene: TRBD2
J gene: TRBJ2-7
clone size: many
V gene: TRBV2
CDR3 protein: CASGKREGNEQYF
CDR3 DNA: TGTGCCAGCGGAAAGCGGGAGGGCAACGAGCAGTACTTC

D gene: .
J gene: TRBJ2-7
clone size: few
V gene: TRBV5-5
CDR3 protein: CASSLVVNLYEQYF
CDR3 DNA: TGTGCCAGCAGCTTGGTGGTGAACCTCTACGAGCAGTACTTC

D gene: .
J gene: TRBJ1-1
clone size: once
V gene: TRBV5-5
CDR3 protein: CASTGTVRGTEAFF
CDR3 DNA: TGTGCCAGCACCGGTACCGTAAGGGGCACTGAAGCTTTCTTT

D gene: .
J gene: TRBJ2-7
clone size: few
V gene: TRBV19
CDR3 protein: CASSNFPGQSYEQYF
CDR3 DNA: TGTGCCAGTAGTAACTTTCCGGGTCAATCCTACGAGCAGTACTTC

D gene: .
J gene: TRBJ2-1
clone size: few
V gene: TRBV29-1
CDR3 protein: CSVGLDGGFF
CDR3 DNA: TGCAGCGTTGGATTGGACGGCGGGTTCTTC